This T cell receptor beta chain is drawn from a study of T cell repertoires in cytomegalovirus infection. Study overall: Recently described HLA-C-restricted plus well-studied HLA-B-restricted CMV epitopes were used. Carrying CMV and the relevant HLA type showed in public TCR beta signatures. Study-wide points: Carriage of CMV together with the relevant HLA was identifiable through cumulative public TCR beta family frequency.

This clonotype was counted between two and nine times. The antigen remains unidentified. Germline V gene sequence: CDR1 SEHNR, CDR2 FQNEAQ (reference sequence). CDR3 length: 14 amino acids. V lost 6 bases and J lost 5; bases outside the gene matches: 4. TCRdb passed the reads through MiXCR, listing each CDR3 protein once. The sample has about 830,000 distinct CDR3 sequences; about 31% are singletons. The chain combines TRBV7-9 with TRBJ1-1, with 12 bases matching TRBD1. The specimen comprised cultured CD8+ T cells from PBMCs, sampled from culture after CMV antigen stimulation. This TCR was recovered from a human donor in good health (CMV status not recorded). Some clones in this sample may be carry-over from other donors' samples. DNA of the CDR3: TGTGCCAGCAGGGGACAGGGGGCGAGTACTGAAGCTTTCTTT. Protein: CASRGQGASTEAFF. The variable domain in full, completed from reference TRBV7-9 and TRBJ1-1, reads DTGVSQNPRHKITKRGQNVTFRCDPISEHNRLYWYRQTLGQGPEFLTYFQNEAQLEKSRLLSDRFSAERPKGSFSTLEIQRTEQGDSAMYLCASRGQGASTEAFFGQGTRLTVV.